This T cell receptor (beta chain) was captured by sequencing in a study of CD8+CD57+ T cells in acquired aplastic anemia. Study-level information: Recorded DNA amounts for sorted CD4+ and CD8+ cells had an average of 3.2 ug. As sequenced from healthy donors, CD4+ cells averaged roughly 11 million reads.

In regard to this clonotype: The antigen is not known. A junction boundary mismatches the germline segment, possibly from a read error.

Both TCR beta VDJ combination and CDR3 sequence profiling were carried out. Genomic DNA was the template for this profiling. TCRdb itself ran the reads through MiXCR, one entry per CDR3 protein. The sample yields about 210,000 distinct CDR3 sequences, over 55% seen once. CDR1 is SEHNR, CDR2 FQNEAQ, per germline (reference sequence). The CDR3 contains 14 residues. Study-wide points: The same twenty-nine CD8+ CDR3 sequences occurred in patients and in controls. CD8+ Simpson's diversity showed no significant patient-control difference.

The sequence came from a human donor in good health. The gene calls are TRBV7-9 and TRBJ1-1; D ambiguous. Sequencing was done on a sample of sorted CD4+, CD8+, or CD8+CD57+ T cells (not recorded which) from PBMCs. The CDR3 spells CASSSPIPNTEAFF. The CDR3 DNA sequence: TGTGCCAGCAGCTCCCCTATCCCGAACACTGAAGCTTTCTTC. Full variable domain (outside the CDR3, taken from reference TRBV7-9 and TRBJ1-1): DTGVSQNPRHKITKRGQNVTFRCDPISEHNRLYWYRQTLGQGPEFLTYFQNEAQLEKSRLLSDRFSAERPKGSFSTLEIQRTEQGDSAMYLCASSSPIPNTEAFFGQGTRLTVV.